Each of the 7 T cell receptor beta chains below was sequenced from the same sample in a study of blood T cell repertoires in COVID-19 (dated by TCRdb to 2018 to 2020). The protocol used for the library was the immunoSEQ multiplex PCR assay. In TCRdb, the immuneACCESS table is reduced to in-frame sequences with V and J assigned. These tables do not hold every clone; where another copy was compared, an unresolved V gene accounts for under half, and the others remain unexplained. The sample has more than 60,000 clones on record, roughly 87% of them singletons. Clones ranked in the top ten supply around 13% of the sample. Sequencing was carried out using peripheral blood. The receptors shown here come from a woman older than 75 with acute or convalescent COVID-19.

This clone was counted a single time. CDR3 nucleotide sequence: TGTGCCAGCAGTCAACTATTGAGGGGGAATGAAAAACTGTTTTTT. Amino acid sequence: CASSQLLRGNEKLFF. The chain couples TRBV27 to TRBJ1-4, with D perhaps matching TRBD1 (6 bases). The CDR3 is made up of 15 amino acids. The V gene lost 5 bases and the J gene lost 5 bases, with 15 bases spanning the gap. Germline-derived CDR1 and CDR2 are MNHEY and SMNVEV (reference sequence). The variable domain in full, completed from reference TRBV27 and TRBJ1-4, reads EAQVTQNPRYLITVTGKKLTVTCSQNMNHEYMSWYRQDPGLGLRQIYYSMNVEVTDKGDVPEGYKVSRKEKRNFPLILESPSPNQTSLYFCASSQLLRGNEKLFFGSGTQLSVL.

The chain recombines TRBV7-2 with TRBJ2-7; 11 bases agree with TRBD2. J gave up 0 bases and V 2 bases, and 9 bases lay outside the gene matches. CDR1 and CDR2 from the germline V gene are SGHTA and FQGNSA. The CDR3 has 18 amino acids. CDR3 sequence (DNA): TGTGCCAGCAGCTTAAGTATCGGGACTAGCGGACGCTCCTACGAGCAGTACTTC. This codes for CASSLSIGTSGRSYEQYF. The variable domain in full, completed from reference TRBV7-2 and TRBJ2-7, reads GAGVSQSPSNKVTEKGKDVELRCDPISGHTALYWYRQSLGQGLEFLIYFQGNSAPDKSGLPSDRFSAERTGGSVSTLTIQRTQQEDSAVYLCASSLSIGTSGRSYEQYFGPGTRLTVT.

This clone was seen more than once but under ten times. The chain employs TRBV9 and TRBJ2-5; D is possibly TRBD2 (5 bases). Trimming took off 3 bases at V and 2 bases at J, with 11 bases between the two ends. This CDR3 has 14 amino acids. Germline V gene lookup returns CDR1 SGDLS and CDR2 YYNGEE. In nucleotides, the CDR3 is TGTGCCAGCAGCGCCCGTGGACTGCAAGAGACCCAGTACTTC. Translated: CASSARGLQETQYF.

This clone appeared a few times. The gene calls are TRBV6-2 or TRBV6-3 and TRBJ2-7; D perhaps matches TRBD2 (5 bases). Germline values: CDR1 MNHEY, CDR2 SVGEGT. Trimming took 2 bases from V and 3 from J, leaving 5 bases between them. The CDR3 has 12 residues. CDR3 nucleotides: TGTGCCAGCAGTTACGAGGGCTACGAGCAGTACTTC. Its translation is CASSYEGYEQYF.

The chain couples TRBV5-4 to TRBJ2-3; 8 nucleotides line up with TRBD2. CDR3 length: 15 amino acids. V lost 1 base and J lost 2; bases outside the gene matches: 3. Germline CDR1 SGHNT, CDR2 YYREEE (reference sequence). As DNA, the CDR3 is TGTGCCAGCAGCTTGCTAGCGGGTATCACAGATACGCAGTATTTT. It codes for CASSLLAGITDTQYF.

The rearrangement uses TRBV2 and TRBJ2-1; 9 bases are a match to TRBD2. Germline V gene data show CDR1 as SNHLY and CDR2 as FYNNEI. Trimming cost V 1 base and J 3 bases; bases outside gene matches: 4. This CDR3 spans 16 amino acids. The DNA of the CDR3 is TGTGCCAGCAGTGAAGATCTAGCGGGATTCTACAATGAGCAGTTCTTC. It codes for CASSEDLAGFYNEQFF.

J is TRBJ1-1 and V is TRBV19; D gene unclear. CDR3 length: 14 residues. The V end was cut by 4 bases, the J end by 0 bases, with 9 bases between. Germline loops: CDR1 LNHDA, CDR2 SQIVND (reference sequence). The CDR3 region has the DNA TGTGCCAGTAGTAATCTCAGGCTGAACACTGAAGCTTTCTTT. It yields the protein CASSNLRLNTEAFF.